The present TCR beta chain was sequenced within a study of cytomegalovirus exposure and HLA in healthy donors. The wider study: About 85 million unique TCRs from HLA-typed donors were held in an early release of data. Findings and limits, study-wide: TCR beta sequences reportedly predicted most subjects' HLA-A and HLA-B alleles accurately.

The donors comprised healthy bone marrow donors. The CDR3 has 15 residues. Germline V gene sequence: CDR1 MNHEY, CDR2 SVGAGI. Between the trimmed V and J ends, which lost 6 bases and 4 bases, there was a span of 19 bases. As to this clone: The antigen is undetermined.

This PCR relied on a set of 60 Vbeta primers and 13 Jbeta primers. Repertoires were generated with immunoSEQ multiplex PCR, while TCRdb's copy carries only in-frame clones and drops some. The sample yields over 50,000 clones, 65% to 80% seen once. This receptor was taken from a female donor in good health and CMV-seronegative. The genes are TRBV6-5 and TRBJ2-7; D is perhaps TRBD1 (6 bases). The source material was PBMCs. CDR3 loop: CASRTATGEFYEQYF. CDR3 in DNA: TGTGCCAGCAGAACCGCGACAGGAGAATTTTACGAGCAGTACTTC.